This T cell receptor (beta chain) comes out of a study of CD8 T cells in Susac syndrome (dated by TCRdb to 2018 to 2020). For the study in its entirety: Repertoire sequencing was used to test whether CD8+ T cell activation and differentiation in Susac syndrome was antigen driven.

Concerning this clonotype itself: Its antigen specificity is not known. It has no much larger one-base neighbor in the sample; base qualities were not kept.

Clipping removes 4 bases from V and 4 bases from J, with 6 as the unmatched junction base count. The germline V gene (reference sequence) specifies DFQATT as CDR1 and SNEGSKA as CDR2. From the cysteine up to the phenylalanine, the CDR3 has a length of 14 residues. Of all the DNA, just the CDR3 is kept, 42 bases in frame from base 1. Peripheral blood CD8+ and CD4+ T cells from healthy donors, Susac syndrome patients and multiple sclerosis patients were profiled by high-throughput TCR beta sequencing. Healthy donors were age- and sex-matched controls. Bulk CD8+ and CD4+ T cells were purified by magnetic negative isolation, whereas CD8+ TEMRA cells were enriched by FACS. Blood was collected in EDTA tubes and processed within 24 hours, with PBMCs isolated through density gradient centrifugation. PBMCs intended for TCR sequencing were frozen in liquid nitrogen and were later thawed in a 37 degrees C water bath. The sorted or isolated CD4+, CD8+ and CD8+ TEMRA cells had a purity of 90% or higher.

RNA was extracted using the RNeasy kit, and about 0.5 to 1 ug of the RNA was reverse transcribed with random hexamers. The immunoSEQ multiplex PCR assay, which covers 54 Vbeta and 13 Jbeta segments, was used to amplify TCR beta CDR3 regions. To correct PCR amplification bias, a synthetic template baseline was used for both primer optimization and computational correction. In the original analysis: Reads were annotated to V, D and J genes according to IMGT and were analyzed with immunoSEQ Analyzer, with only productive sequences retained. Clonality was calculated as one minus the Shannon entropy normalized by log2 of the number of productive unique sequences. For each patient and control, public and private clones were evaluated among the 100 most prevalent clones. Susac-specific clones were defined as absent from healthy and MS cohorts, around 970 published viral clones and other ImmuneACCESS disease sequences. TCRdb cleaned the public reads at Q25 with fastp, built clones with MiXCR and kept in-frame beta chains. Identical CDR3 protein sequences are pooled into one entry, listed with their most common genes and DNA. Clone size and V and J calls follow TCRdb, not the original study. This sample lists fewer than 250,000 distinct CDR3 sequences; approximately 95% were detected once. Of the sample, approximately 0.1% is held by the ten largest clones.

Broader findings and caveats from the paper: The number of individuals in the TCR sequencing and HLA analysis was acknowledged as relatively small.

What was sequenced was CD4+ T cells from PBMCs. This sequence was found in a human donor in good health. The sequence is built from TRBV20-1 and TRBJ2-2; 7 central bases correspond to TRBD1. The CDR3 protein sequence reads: CSAIRTGVTGELFF. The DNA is TGCAGTGCTATCCGGACAGGAGTCACCGGGGAGCTGTTTTTT.